The clone carrying this TCR beta chain was detected only a few times. Its antigen is unidentified. A single record per CDR3 protein comes from TCRdb applying MiXCR to the RT-PCR reads. This table has a few hundred thousand distinct CDR3 sequences, around 15% appearing once. Germline V CDR1 and CDR2: SGHDN, FVKESK. After removal of 3 bases from V and 1 base from J, the junction contained 4 bases not matched to a gene. The CDR3 is 15 residues long. This specimen belongs to a study of response to subunit inactivated influenza vaccine. Study-level findings and limits: T cells newly recruited by each seasonal influenza vaccination are few, the authors suggested.

The TCR sequence derives from a middle-aged man who received an inactivated influenza vaccine. The rearrangement joins TRBV14 to TRBJ2-3, with TRBD2 identical over 7 bases. The sequencing used PBMCs from blood, collected approximately 12 days after vaccination. CDR3 residues: CASSHVLAGTDTQYF. The CDR3 bases are TGTGCCAGCAGCCATGTTCTAGCGGGCACAGATACGCAGTATTTT.